These 7 T cell receptor beta chains came from one sample sequenced in a study of a mutant IDH1 vaccine in newly diagnosed glioma. Noted time point: week 5, during vaccination. One vaccine dose held 300 ug of mutant IDH1 20-mer peptide and came with topical imiquimod. Clones were sequenced by immunoSEQ multiplex PCR, and TCRdb holds only the in-frame ones, with some missing. The sample lists 40,000 to 65,000 clones; around 80% were seen once. No antigen has been identified for these receptors. Sample: PBMCs, taken from a glioma patient whose treatment included an IDH1 peptide vaccine. All receptors come from a woman aged 40 to 50 with glioma.

The table lists this clone with a count of one. This chain connects TRBV6-5 to TRBJ2-5; the D gene could be TRBD1 or TRBD2 (6 bases each). With 5 bases removed from V and 7 bases from J, the gap between germline ends came to 20 bases. The CDR3 has 15 amino acids. Per the germline V gene, CDR1 is MNHEY and CDR2 is SVGAGI. The CDR3 is CASSASQGGRGTQYF. As DNA, the CDR3 is TGTGCCAGCAGTGCCTCCCAGGGAGGCAGGGGGACCCAGTACTTC.

The chain couples TRBV7-9 to TRBJ1-1, with D hard to call. The CDR3 length is 15 residues. From germline, CDR1 is SEHNR and CDR2 FQNEAQ (reference sequence). Trimming removed 3 bases from V and 2 bases from J, with 13 bases in between. The CDR3 DNA reads as TGTGCCAGCAGCTTCCCTACAGTGGGTAACACTGAAGCTTTCTTT. The encoded protein is CASSFPTVGNTEAFF.

This clone was observed a handful of times. The V gene is TRBV18, the J gene TRBJ2-2; no reliable D call. The CDR3 runs 15 residues. In germline, CDR1 is KGHSH, CDR2 LQKENI. V lost 1 base and J 1 base, leaving 7 bases between the germline ends. In nucleotides, the CDR3 is TGTGCCAGCTCACCACTAGCCTGGAACACCGGGGAGCTGTTTTTT. It codes for CASSPLAWNTGELFF.

The V gene is TRBV5-4, the J gene TRBJ1-4; D is ambiguous. Germline CDR1 and CDR2: SGHNT and YYREEE (reference sequence). This CDR3 spans 14 amino acids. The V gene lost 0 bases and the J gene lost 7 bases, with 10 bases spanning the gap. CDR3 bases: TGTGCCAGCAGCTTGGCCCGGGTTCCTGAAAAACTGTTTTTT. It yields the protein CASSLARVPEKLFF.

The chain has TRBV6-5 and TRBJ1-2; D is ambiguous. Trimming stripped 7 bases from V and 8 bases from J, with 20 bases between. CDR1 is MNHEY and CDR2 is SVGAGI in the germline V gene. This CDR3 contains 14 residues. CDR3 region: CASTPQLPSGGYTF. CDR3 sequence (DNA): TGTGCCAGCACCCCTCAACTGCCCTCAGGAGGCTACACCTTC.

The chain combines TRBV11-2 with TRBJ1-5; D is possibly TRBD1 (5 bases). V lost 2 bases and J 5 bases, leaving 7 bases between the germline ends. The germline V gene has CDR1 SGHAT and CDR2 FQNNGV. This CDR3 contains 13 residues. Here the CDR3 DNA reads TGTGCCAGCAGCTTATCGGGGGATCAGCCCCAGCATTTT. It translates to CASSLSGDQPQHF.

V gene TRBV5-1 combines with J gene TRBJ2-3; 14 bases align to TRBD2. The CDR3 runs 22 residues. Germline CDR1 and CDR2: SGHRS and YFSETQ. V trimming: 0 bases; J trimming: 4 bases; junction bases outside the gene matches: 19. This CDR3 is CASSLGLAGGQGLRPIADTQYF. The CDR3 DNA follows: TGCGCCAGCAGCTTGGGACTAGCGGGGGGGCAGGGATTAAGGCCGATCGCAGATACGCAGTATTTT.